What follows are 8 T cell receptor beta chains derived from one specimen sequenced in a study of CD8+ T cells in alopecia areata. RNA, once extracted, was reverse transcribed into cDNA for use as the sequencing template. Sequenced by immunoSEQ multiplex PCR; TCRdb stores in-frame clones only, minus some. The table includes 200,000 to 250,000 clones, roughly two thirds detected once. The starting material was CD4+ T cells sorted from blood, obtained at week 0. The receptor set was obtained from a human donor with alopecia areata.

The chain carries TRBV5-1 and TRBJ2-2; D is unclear. V dropped 9 bases and J dropped 5 bases, with 17 bases sitting between them. The CDR3 is 14 residues long. Germline V gene sequence: CDR1 SGHRS, CDR2 YFSETQ. The CDR3 coding sequence is TGCGCCACAGGACGTGGACGGAATACCGGGGAGCTGTTTTTT. Encoded protein: CATGRGRNTGELFF.

This clone was counted only a few times. The V gene is TRBV29-1, the J gene TRBJ2-5; 8 bases are a match to TRBD1. CDR1 and CDR2 (germline): SQVTM, ANQGSEA. This CDR3 spans 13 amino acids. Losses at the gene ends were 6 bases for V and 1 base for J; bases not matched to a gene: 4. CDR3 in amino acids: CSVWTGLQETQYF. The CDR3 coding sequence is TGCAGCGTATGGACAGGGCTCCAAGAGACCCAGTACTTC.

The rearrangement uses TRBV5-6 and TRBJ2-7; D may be TRBD1 (6 bases). The CDR3 extends over 16 amino acids. Germline V gene data show CDR1 as SGHDT and CDR2 as YYEEEE. The V end lost 3 bases, the J end lost 0 bases, and 16 bases lay between the germline ends. The CDR3 is CASSSWTATSSYEQYF. DNA for the CDR3: TGTGCCAGCAGCTCCTGGACAGCCACCAGCTCCTACGAGCAGTACTTC.

The rearrangement joins TRBV29-1 to TRBJ2-7; D is unclear. Trimming stripped 1 base from V and 0 bases from J, with 1 base between. Germline V gives CDR1 SQVTM, CDR2 ANQGSEA. The CDR3 length is 11 residues. The CDR3 DNA is TGCAGCGTTGAAGGCTCCTACGAGCAGTACTTC. Its translation is CSVEGSYEQYF.

A word on this clone: This same CDR3 is encoded by further DNA sequences in the sample. V and J are TRBV27 and TRBJ2-7; 8 positions match TRBD1. Germline trimming cut 0 bases from V and 2 bases from J; bases unmatched to any gene: 0. CDR1 is MNHEY and CDR2 is SMNVEV in the germline V gene (reference sequence). The CDR3 is made up of 14 amino acids. This CDR3 reads CASSLSRGPYEQYF. The CDR3 DNA sequence: TGTGCCAGCAGTTTATCCAGGGGGCCCTACGAGCAGTACTTC.

This rearrangement joins TRBV7-3 to TRBJ2-5, with unresolved D. V lost 5 bases and J 6 bases, leaving 10 bases between the germline ends. CDR1 and CDR2 (germline): SGHTA, FQGTGA. The CDR3 contains 12 residues. The CDR3 sequence is CASSTDGKTQYF. The CDR3, as DNA: TGTGCCAGCAGCACAGACGGAAAGACCCAGTACTTC.

This chain joins TRBV5-1 and TRBJ2-3, with a tentative D call TRBD2 (5 bases). CDR3 length: 13 residues. The ends were cut back, 7 bases at V and 3 bases at J, with 12 bases in the middle. From germline, CDR1 is SGHRS and CDR2 YFSETQ. The CDR3 DNA reads as TGCGCCAGCTCCGGGATAGCAACAGATACGCAGTATTTT. It specifies CASSGIATDTQYF. Full variable domain (outside the CDR3, taken from reference TRBV5-1 and TRBJ2-3): KAGVTQTPRYLIKTRGQQVTLSCSPISGHRSVSWYQQTPGQGLQFLFEYFSETQRNKGNFPGRFSGRQFSNSRSEMNVSTLELGDSALYLCASSGIATDTQYFGPGTRLTVL.

The chain employs TRBV6-5 and TRBJ1-4; 10 nucleotides align to TRBD1. Germline lookup yields CDR1 MNHEY and CDR2 SVGAGI. The trim removed 5 bases at V and 8 bases at J, leaving 5 bases unmatched. This CDR3 contains 14 residues. The CDR3 DNA follows: TGTGCCAGCAGTGCCCGGGACAGGGGAGAAAAACTGTTTTTT. Protein sequence: CASSARDRGEKLFF.